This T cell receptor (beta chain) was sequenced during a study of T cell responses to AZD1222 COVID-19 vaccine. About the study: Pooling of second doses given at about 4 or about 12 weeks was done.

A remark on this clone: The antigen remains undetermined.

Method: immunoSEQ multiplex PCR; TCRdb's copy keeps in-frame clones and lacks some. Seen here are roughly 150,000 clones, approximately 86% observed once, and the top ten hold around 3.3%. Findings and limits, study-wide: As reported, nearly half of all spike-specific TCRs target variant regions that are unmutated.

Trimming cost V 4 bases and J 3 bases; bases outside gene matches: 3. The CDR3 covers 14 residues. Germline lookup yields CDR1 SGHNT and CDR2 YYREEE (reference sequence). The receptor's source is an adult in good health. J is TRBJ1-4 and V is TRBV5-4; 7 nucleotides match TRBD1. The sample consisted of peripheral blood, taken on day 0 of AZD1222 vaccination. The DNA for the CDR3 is TGTGCCAGCAGCATCGGGACAGCTAATGAAAAACTGTTTTTT. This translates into CASSIGTANEKLFF.